This TCR beta chain was obtained from a study of blood T cell repertoires in COVID-19. The V and J ends lost 2 bases and 5 bases respectively, with 12 bases between them. The CDR3 sequence is 14 residues long. Germline V gene sequence: CDR1 MDHEN, CDR2 SYDVKM. Using immunoSEQ multiplex PCR, the repertoire was profiled, and TCRdb retains in-frame clones only, with some absent. The sample carries about 80,000 clones, roughly four fifths recorded once. Sample: peripheral blood. The chain is built from TRBV28 and TRBJ1-2; D is ambiguous. This TCR came from a man between 70 and 80 years old with active or convalescent COVID-19. The CDR3 DNA is TGTGCCAGCAGTTTAGAGGGCATCCCATATGGCTACACCTTC. Amino acids: CASSLEGIPYGYTF.